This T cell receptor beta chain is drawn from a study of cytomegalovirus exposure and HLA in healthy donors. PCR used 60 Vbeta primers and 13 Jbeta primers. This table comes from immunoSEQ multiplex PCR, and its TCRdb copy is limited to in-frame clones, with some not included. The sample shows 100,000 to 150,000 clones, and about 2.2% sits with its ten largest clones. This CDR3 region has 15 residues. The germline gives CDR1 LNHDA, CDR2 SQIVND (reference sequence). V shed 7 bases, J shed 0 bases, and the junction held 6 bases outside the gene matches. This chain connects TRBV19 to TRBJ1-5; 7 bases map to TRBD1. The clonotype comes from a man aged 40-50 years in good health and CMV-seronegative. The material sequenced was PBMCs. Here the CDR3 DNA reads TGTGCCAGTACCTCATGGGACAGTAGCAATCAGCCCCAGCATTTT. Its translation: CASTSWDSSNQPQHF.